Described below is a single T cell receptor (beta chain) sequence and its context. Its antigen is as yet unknown. Per the authors' pipeline: Filtering differed for immunoSEQ, which gave only junction sequences without quality scores. Produced via immunoSEQ multiplex PCR; TCRdb's table is partial and in-frame only. The V and J calls and the clone size are those of that table, but D and trimming were determined from the DNA. The data contain roughly 2.4 million clones, approximately 96% of them seen just once; the ten biggest clones take up around 0.13%. The sample comes from a study of shared clonotypes between healthy human individuals. Notes on the study in general: The four-donor shared clonotypes exceeded non-shared clonotypes in generation probability, with non-shared ones scoring lower.

CD4+ cell separation produced CD45RA+ naive and CD45RA-negative memory subsets. CDR1 and CDR2 from the germline V gene are DFQATT and SNEGSKA (reference sequence). The V end was cut by 3 bases, the J end by 10 bases, with 7 bases between. The CDR3 has 10 residues. This sequence joins TRBV20-1 and TRBJ2-4; the D is unclear. Sequenced sample: naive CD4+ T cells sorted from blood. Noted subset: CD45RA+ positively selected. This TCR was sampled from a man aged 18 to 30 in good health. Written as DNA, the CDR3 is TGCAGTGCTAGTGACCATATTCAGTACTTC. Protein: CSASDHIQYF.